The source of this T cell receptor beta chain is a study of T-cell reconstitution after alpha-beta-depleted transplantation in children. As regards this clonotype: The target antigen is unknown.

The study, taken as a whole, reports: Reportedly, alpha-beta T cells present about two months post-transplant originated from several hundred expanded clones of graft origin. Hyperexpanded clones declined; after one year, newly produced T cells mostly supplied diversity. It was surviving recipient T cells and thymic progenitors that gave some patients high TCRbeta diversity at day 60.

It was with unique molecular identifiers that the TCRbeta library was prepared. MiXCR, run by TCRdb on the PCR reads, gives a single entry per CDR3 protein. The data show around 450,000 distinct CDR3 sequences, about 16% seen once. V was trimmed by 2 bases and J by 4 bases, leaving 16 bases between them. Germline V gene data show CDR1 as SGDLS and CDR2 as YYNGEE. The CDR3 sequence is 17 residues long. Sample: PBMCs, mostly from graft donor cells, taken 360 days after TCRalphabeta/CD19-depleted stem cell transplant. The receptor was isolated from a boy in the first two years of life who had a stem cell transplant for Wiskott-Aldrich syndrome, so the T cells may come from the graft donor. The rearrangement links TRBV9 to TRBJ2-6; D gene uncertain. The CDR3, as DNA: TGTGCCAGCAGCGTGAGAACCCTTTCCACCGGGGCCAACGTCCTGACTTTC. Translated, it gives CASSVRTLSTGANVLTF.